Presented here are 17 T cell receptor beta chains from one specimen sequenced in a study of T-cell reconstitution after alpha-beta-depleted transplantation in children. Using unique molecular identifiers, the investigators prepared the TCRbeta library. TCRdb re-called the PCR reads through MiXCR, storing one row per CDR3 protein. The data hold 600,000 to 700,000 distinct CDR3 sequences, with 16% observed a single time. The source was PBMCs from the stem cell graft donor, collected from the stem cell graft. The receptor set was obtained from a human donor who donated a stem cell graft to a child with acute myeloid leukemia.

This clonotype was seen a few times. J is TRBJ2-1 and V is TRBV4-2; 7 nucleotides match TRBD2. The V and J ends lost 3 bases and 3 bases, in that order; junction bases with no gene match: 5. Germline lookup yields CDR1 LGHNA and CDR2 YNFKEQ. CDR3 length: 15 amino acids. CDR3 bases: TGTGCCAGCAGCCATGGGGAGGGGTACTACAATGAGCAGTTCTTC. Translation: CASSHGEGYYNEQFF.

This clonotype was found many times. V is TRBV20-1 and J is TRBJ1-5; 7 bases align to TRBD1. With V trimmed by 1 base and J by 7 bases, 10 bases remained unmatched. Germline-derived CDR1 and CDR2 are DFQATT and SNEGSKA (reference sequence). The CDR3 is 15 residues long. In DNA form, the CDR3 reads TGCAGTGCTAGAGTTCGGACAGGAATAAGCCAGCCCCAGCATTTT. Residues: CSARVRTGISQPQHF.

This chain links TRBV20-1 with TRBJ2-1; 8 nucleotides match TRBD2. J lost 8 bases, V lost 3 bases, and 9 bases had no gene match. Germline CDR1 DFQATT, CDR2 SNEGSKA (reference sequence). CDR3 size: 14 residues. Written as DNA, the CDR3 is TGCAGTGCTAGTGAAGCGGGGGCGGGGGATGAGCAGTTCTTC. This sequence encodes CSASEAGAGDEQFF.

This clonotype came up a few times. The gene calls are TRBV12-3 or TRBV12-4 and TRBJ1-5; D is undetermined. This CDR3 region has 12 residues. V lost 3 bases, J lost 5 bases, and 5 bases lay in between. CDR3 DNA: TGTGCCAGCAGTTTTCCCCATCAGCCCCAGCATTTT. Residues: CASSFPHQPQHF.

V usage is TRBV20-1 and J usage is TRBJ2-1; the match to TRBD2 covers 12 bases. The CDR3 totals 17 residues. J was trimmed by 0 bases and V by 5 bases; bases with no gene match: 8. The V gene's germline CDR1 is DFQATT and CDR2 SNEGSKA (reference sequence). CDR3 sequence (DNA): TGCAGTGCTGACACTAGCGGGGGGCCTTTCTCCTACAATGAGCAGTTCTTC. This gives the protein CSADTSGGPFSYNEQFF.

As for this clonotype: This could be a read error, since a much larger clone is one nucleotide away. This sequence joins TRBV6-1 and TRBJ2-3; D ambiguous. Germline CDR1 and CDR2: MNHNS and SASEGT. V was trimmed by 5 bases and J by 1 base, leaving 22 bases between them. This CDR3 region has 18 residues. The CDR3 loop is CASSLTGYSDKRTDTQYF. CDR3 nucleotide sequence: TGTGCCAGCAGTCTTACCGGGTACTCGGATAAACGCACAGATACGCAGTATTTT.

There are many counts of this clonotype. The chain uses TRBV5-6 and TRBJ1-5; D may be TRBD1 (6 bases). The CDR3 is 14 residues long. The germline V gene encodes CDR1 SGHDT and CDR2 YYEEEE. The V end lost 2 bases, the J end lost 2 bases, and 8 bases lay between the germline ends. CDR3 sequence: CASSFRGGNQPQHF. CDR3 DNA sequence: TGTGCCAGCAGCTTCAGGGGAGGCAATCAGCCCCAGCATTTT.

This clonotype was detected only a few times. J is TRBJ2-1 and V is TRBV5-1; 13 nucleotides align to TRBD2. Germline V CDR1 and CDR2: SGHRS, YFSETQ. The CDR3 is 15 residues long. V shed 3 bases and J 6 bases; nucleotides not matched to a gene: 3. As DNA, the CDR3 is TGCGCCAGCAGCTCGGGGACTAGCGGGACCAATGAGCAGTTCTTC. Its translation: CASSSGTSGTNEQFF. Using reference TRBV5-1 and TRBJ2-1 for the parts outside the CDR3, the full variable domain is KAGVTQTPRYLIKTRGQQVTLSCSPISGHRSVSWYQQTPGQGLQFLFEYFSETQRNKGNFPGRFSGRQFSNSRSEMNVSTLELGDSALYLCASSSGTSGTNEQFFGPGTRLTVL.

In its sample, this clonotype was seen many times. The chain couples TRBV5-1 to TRBJ2-3; D might be TRBD1 (5 bases). Trimming stripped 0 bases from V and 5 bases from J, with 13 bases between. The CDR3 is 15 amino acids. In germline, CDR1 is SGHRS, CDR2 YFSETQ. The CDR3 reads CASSLDTGIEDTQYF. CDR3 DNA: TGCGCCAGCAGCTTGGATACAGGAATTGAAGATACGCAGTATTTT.

This clonotype showed up just a few times. This rearrangement joins TRBV11-2 to TRBJ1-2, with 7 bases fitting TRBD1. This CDR3 has 14 residues. With V trimmed by 5 bases and J by 5 bases, 8 bases remained unmatched. Germline V CDR1 and CDR2: SGHAT, FQNNGV. The CDR3 sequence: CASSRGQAEYGYTF. The CDR3 DNA reads as TGTGCCAGCAGCCGTGGACAGGCCGAGTATGGCTACACCTTC.

This clonotype was counted only a few times. This sequence joins TRBV4-3 and TRBJ1-1; D gene unclear. In germline, CDR1 is LGHNA, CDR2 YSLEER. This CDR3 region has 15 residues. V shed 1 base and J shed 3 bases, with 12 bases lying between them. This CDR3 is CASSQVYTLYTEAFF. CDR3 sequence (DNA): TGCGCCAGCAGCCAAGTTTACACCCTGTACACTGAAGCTTTCTTT.

The chain has TRBV12-3 or TRBV12-4 and TRBJ2-7, with D uncertain. This CDR3 contains 11 residues. V gave up 8 bases and J gave up 0 bases, with 5 bases separating them. Here the CDR3 DNA reads TGTGCCAGCGGTACCTCCTACGAGCAGTACTTC. Translating it yields CASGTSYEQYF.

The rearrangement uses TRBV27 and TRBJ2-5; maybe TRBD1 (5 bases). The CDR3 sequence is 14 residues long. CDR1 is MNHEY and CDR2 is SMNVEV in the germline V gene (reference sequence). V lost 8 bases and J 5 bases, leaving 18 bases between the germline ends. The CDR3 DNA reads as TGTGCCAGCTCTGGGGCCTCGTCAAGGGAGACCCAGTACTTC. It specifies CASSGASSRETQYF.

This clonotype was detected many times. The chain is built from TRBV20-1 and TRBJ1-4, with a weak D call TRBD1 (6 bases). This CDR3 has 14 amino acids. CDR1 is DFQATT, CDR2 SNEGSKA, per germline (reference sequence). The V and J ends lost 6 bases and 7 bases respectively, with 18 bases between them. CDR3 in DNA: TGCAGTGCCGCAGGACAGAGCGACGTTGAAAAACTGTTTTTT. Translating it yields CSAAGQSDVEKLFF.

The chain couples TRBV6-2 or TRBV6-3 to TRBJ2-3, with D perhaps TRBD1 (5 bases). This CDR3 is 15 amino acids long. Trimming shortened V by 4 bases and J by 9 bases, and 20 bases separated the two germline ends. Germline CDR1 and CDR2: MNHEY and SVGEGT. CDR3 in DNA: TGTGCCAGCAGTTTTCTTTCTCCAGGGTCGGCGACGCAGTATTTT. The encoded protein is CASSFLSPGSATQYF.

This clonotype was observed many times. The rearrangement joins TRBV20-1 to TRBJ2-2; TRBD2 agrees at 12 bases. CDR1 and CDR2 (germline): DFQATT, SNEGSKA (reference sequence). Trimming at V came to 4 bases and at J to 7 bases, leaving 4 bases not matched to a gene. The length of the CDR3 is 14 residues. CDR3 DNA: TGCAGTGCTAAGGGACTAGCGGGTATCGGGGAGCTGTTTTTT. It encodes CSAKGLAGIGELFF.

This clonotype occurred many times. The gene calls are TRBV12-3 or TRBV12-4 and TRBJ2-3; unclear D gene. V shed 4 bases and J shed 4 bases, with 6 bases lying between them. This CDR3 spans 12 amino acids. For the CDR3, the DNA is TGTGCCAGCAGTTCAGATGCAGATACGCAGTATTTT. Protein sequence: CASSSDADTQYF.